This T cell receptor (beta chain) is drawn from a study of shared clonotypes between healthy human individuals (dated by TCRdb to 2018 to 2021). Study-level background: The cohort comprised two women and a few men aged 18 to 49 years. Leukapheresis yielded between about 0.85 and 10 billion PBMCs per donor. To increase sequencing depth and limit assay-specific biases, TCR repertoire library preparation and sequencing were carried out by different laboratories using diverse techniques. To estimate repertoire size and how much clonotype sharing occurs between individuals, the study deeply sequenced the blood TCR repertoires of 5 or 6 healthy adults.

The donors were healthy, HIV-negative adults who had no recently reported acute infections or vaccinations. Every donor was a Caucasian adult living in Nashville, Tennessee, USA. For unsorted samples, some 90 million PBMCs were counted and genomic DNA was extracted with the QIAamp DNA Blood Mini kit. Blood was collected by leukapheresis, and PBMCs were isolated by Ficoll-Histopaque density gradient centrifugation and then cryopreserved in liquid nitrogen vapor phase. Results the study describes overall, beyond this receptor: The small number of donors limited the genetic and exposure-history diversity represented. Sampling was restricted to blood, and TCR repertoires in tissue are likely to differ from TCR repertoires in blood. Pairwise subsampling indicated that sequencing depth was expected to affect the degree of clonotype sharing among donors.

A word on this clone: Its antigen is still unknown. Per-nucleotide qualities are absent, and no much larger clonotype sits a single base away.

Using the deep immunoSEQ assay, multiplex PCR amplified TCR CDR3 regions from genomic DNA. Extracted genomic DNA from each cell subset was spread evenly across all wells of several immunoSEQ 96-well plates, with each plate serving as a replicate. For unsorted PBMC, 300 ng genomic DNA, equal to approximately 30,000 T cell genomes, was loaded into each replicate PCR. Ten immunoSEQ deep assay plates were used to sequence unsorted PBMC genomic DNA. Purified libraries were measured with a Qubit 3.0 fluorometer, size-checked on a Bioanalyzer 2100, and measured again with the KAPA Library Quantification kit. A separate single-read 150-cycle Illumina NextSeq 550 flow cell was used to sequence each immunoSEQ 96-well plate. Processing in the source paper ran as follows. Because only junctional sequences without quality scores were contained in the immunoSEQ output, filtering matching that applied to full-length reads could not be performed. Sequences were annotated with PyIR, a Python wrapper for IgBLAST v1.9, using IMGT germline references to assign V/J genes and CDR3. Reads were filtered out if the reads had weak V/J assignments (E-value above 1e-6), no CDR3, stop codons, out-of-frame junctions, or ambiguous translated residues. V3J clonotypes were defined as sequences sharing the same inferred V gene, J gene, and CDR3 amino acid sequence. Percentage overlap between repertoires was computed as shared unique clonotypes divided by the size of the smaller repertoire. Richness of each repertoire was evaluated using RTK rarefaction, the Chao1 estimator, and Recon v2.1 estimates of unobserved clonotypes. TCRdb stores this immuneACCESS table with in-frame sequences only. Part of the clones is absent; in the studies checked, under half of the shortfall reflects unresolved V genes, and no reason is known for the rest. V and J calls plus clone size are reproduced from that table; the DNA served to infer D and trimming. The sample records 470,000 or so clones, 78% of which are singletons. Around 13% of the sample is in the top ten clones.

The germline V gene encodes CDR1 LGHNA and CDR2 YNFKEQ. V lost 0 bases and J lost 0 bases, and the count of bases not matched to a germline gene is 2. Including the terminal cysteine and phenylalanine, the CDR3 comprises 16 residues. The kept DNA is CDR3 alone, 48 bases in frame from the first base. Recombination connected TRBV4-2 to TRBJ2-7, with TRBD2 matching 10 junction bases. The material sequenced was PBMCs. This TCR was recovered from a woman aged 40 to 55 in good health. Some clones in this sample may be carry-over from other donors' samples. The encoded CDR3 is CASSQEAGGPSYEQYF. The nucleotide sequence reads as follows: TGTGCCAGCAGCCAAGAAGCGGGAGGGCCCTCCTACGAGCAGTACTTC.